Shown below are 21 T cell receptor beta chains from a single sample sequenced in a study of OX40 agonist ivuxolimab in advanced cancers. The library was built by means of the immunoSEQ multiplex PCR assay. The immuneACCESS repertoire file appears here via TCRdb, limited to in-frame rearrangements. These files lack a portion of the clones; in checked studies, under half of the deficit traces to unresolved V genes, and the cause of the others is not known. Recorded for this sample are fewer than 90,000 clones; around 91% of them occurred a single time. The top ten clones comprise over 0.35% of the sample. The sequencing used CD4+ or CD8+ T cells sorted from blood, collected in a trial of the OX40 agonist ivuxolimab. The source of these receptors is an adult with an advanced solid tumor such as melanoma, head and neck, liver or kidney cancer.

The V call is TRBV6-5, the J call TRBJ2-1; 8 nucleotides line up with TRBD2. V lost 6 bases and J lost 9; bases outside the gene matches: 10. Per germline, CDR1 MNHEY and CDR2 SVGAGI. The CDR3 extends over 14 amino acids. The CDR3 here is CASRPSTSAGEQFF. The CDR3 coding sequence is TGTGCCAGCAGGCCCTCGACTAGCGCGGGTGAGCAGTTCTTC.

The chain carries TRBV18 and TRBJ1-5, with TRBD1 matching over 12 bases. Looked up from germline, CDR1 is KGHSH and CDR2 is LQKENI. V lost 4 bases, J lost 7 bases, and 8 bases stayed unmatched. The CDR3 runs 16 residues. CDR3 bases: TGTGCCAGCTCACTCTCCGGGACAGGGGGCCACCAGCCCCAGCATTTT. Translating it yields CASSLSGTGGHQPQHF.

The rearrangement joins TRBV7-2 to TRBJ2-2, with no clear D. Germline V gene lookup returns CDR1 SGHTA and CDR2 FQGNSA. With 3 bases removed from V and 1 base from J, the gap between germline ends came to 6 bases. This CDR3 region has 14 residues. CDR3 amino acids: CASSLSKNTGELFF. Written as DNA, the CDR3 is TGTGCCAGCAGCTTGAGCAAGAACACCGGGGAGCTGTTTTTT.

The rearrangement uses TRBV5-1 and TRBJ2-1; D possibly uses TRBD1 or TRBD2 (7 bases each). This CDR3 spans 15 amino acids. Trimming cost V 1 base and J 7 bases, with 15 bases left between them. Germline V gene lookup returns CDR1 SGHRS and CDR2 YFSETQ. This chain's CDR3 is CASSLWGEGQNEQFF. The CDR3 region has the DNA TGCGCCAGCAGCTTGTGGGGGGAGGGACAGAATGAGCAGTTCTTC.

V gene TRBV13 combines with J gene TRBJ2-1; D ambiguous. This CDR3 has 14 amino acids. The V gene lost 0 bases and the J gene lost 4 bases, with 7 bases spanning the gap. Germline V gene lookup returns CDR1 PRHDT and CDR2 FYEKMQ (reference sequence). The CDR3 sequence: CASSLGQIYNEQFF. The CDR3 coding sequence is TGTGCCAGCAGCTTAGGACAGATATACAATGAGCAGTTCTTC.

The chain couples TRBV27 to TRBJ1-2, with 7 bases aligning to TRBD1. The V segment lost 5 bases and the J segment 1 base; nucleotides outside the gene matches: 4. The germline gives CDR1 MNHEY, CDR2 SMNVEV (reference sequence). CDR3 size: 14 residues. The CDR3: CASSAHRGNYGYTF. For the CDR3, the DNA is TGTGCCAGCAGTGCGCACAGGGGTAACTATGGCTACACCTTC.

The CDR3 DNA reads as TGTGCCAGTAGTATTACTCGGACTGGTACTAATGAAAAACTGTTTTTT. It is translated as CASSITRTGTNEKLFF. The gene calls are TRBV19 and TRBJ1-4; D is unclear. Germline CDR1 LNHDA, CDR2 SQIVND (reference sequence). The germline V and J ends were trimmed by 3 bases and 2 bases, with 13 bases remaining between them. This CDR3 spans 16 amino acids. Full variable domain (remainder filled in from reference TRBV19 and TRBJ1-4): DGGITQSPKYLFRKEGQNVTLSCEQNLNHDAMYWYRQDPGQGLRLIYYSQIVNDFQKGDIAEGYSVSREKKESFPLTVTSAQKNPTAFYLCASSITRTGTNEKLFFGSGTQLSVL.

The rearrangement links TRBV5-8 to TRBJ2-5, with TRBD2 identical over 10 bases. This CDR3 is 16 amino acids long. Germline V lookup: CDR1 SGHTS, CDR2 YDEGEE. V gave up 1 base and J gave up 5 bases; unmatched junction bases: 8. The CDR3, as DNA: TGTGCCAGCAGCTTGAACTTAGCGGGAGGTTGGGAGACCCAGTACTTC. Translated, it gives CASSLNLAGGWETQYF.

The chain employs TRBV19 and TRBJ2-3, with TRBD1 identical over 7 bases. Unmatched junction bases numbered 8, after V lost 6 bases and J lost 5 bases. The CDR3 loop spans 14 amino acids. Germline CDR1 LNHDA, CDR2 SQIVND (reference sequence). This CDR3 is CASSPRGLVDTQYF. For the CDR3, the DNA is TGTGCCAGTAGCCCTAGGGGGCTGGTAGATACGCAGTATTTT.

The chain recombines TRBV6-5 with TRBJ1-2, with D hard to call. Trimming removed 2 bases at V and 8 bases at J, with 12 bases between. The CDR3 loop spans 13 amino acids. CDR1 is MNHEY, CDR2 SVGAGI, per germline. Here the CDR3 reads CASSYEGAGGYTF. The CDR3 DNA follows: TGTGCCAGCAGTTACGAGGGTGCGGGAGGCTACACCTTC.

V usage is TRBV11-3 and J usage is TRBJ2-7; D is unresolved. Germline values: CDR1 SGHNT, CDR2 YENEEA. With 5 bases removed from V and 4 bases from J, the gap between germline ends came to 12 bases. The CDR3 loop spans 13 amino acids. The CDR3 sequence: CASSLGFEYEQYF. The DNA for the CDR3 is TGTGCCAGCAGCCTGGGTTTCGAGTACGAGCAGTACTTC.

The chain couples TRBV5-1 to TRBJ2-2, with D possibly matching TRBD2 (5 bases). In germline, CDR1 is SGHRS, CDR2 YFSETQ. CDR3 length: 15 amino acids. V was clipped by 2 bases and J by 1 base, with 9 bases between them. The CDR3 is CASSLTEGNTGELFF. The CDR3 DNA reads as TGCGCCAGCAGCTTAACAGAGGGGAACACCGGGGAGCTGTTTTTT.

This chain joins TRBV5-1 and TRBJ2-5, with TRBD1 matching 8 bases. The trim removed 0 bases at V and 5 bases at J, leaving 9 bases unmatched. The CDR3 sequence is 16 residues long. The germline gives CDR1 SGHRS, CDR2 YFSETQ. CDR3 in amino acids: CASSLERTGYPETQYF. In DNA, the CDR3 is TGCGCCAGCAGCTTGGAACGGACAGGGTATCCGGAGACCCAGTACTTC.

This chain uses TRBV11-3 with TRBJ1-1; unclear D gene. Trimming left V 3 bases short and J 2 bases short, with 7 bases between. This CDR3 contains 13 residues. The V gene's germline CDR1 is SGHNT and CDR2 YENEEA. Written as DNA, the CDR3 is TGTGCCAGCAGCTTTGATGCAAACACTGAAGCTTTCTTT. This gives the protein CASSFDANTEAFF.

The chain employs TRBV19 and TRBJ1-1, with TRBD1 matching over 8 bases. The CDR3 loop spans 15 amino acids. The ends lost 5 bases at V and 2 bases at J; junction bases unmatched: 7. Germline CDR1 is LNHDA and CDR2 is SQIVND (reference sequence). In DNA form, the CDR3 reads TGTGCCAGTAGTTGGCAGGGGGCTGTAAACACTGAAGCTTTCTTT. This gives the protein CASSWQGAVNTEAFF.

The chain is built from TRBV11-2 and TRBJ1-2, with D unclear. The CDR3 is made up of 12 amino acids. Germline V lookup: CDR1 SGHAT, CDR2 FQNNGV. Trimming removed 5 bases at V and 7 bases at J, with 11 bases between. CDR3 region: CASSQREAGYTF. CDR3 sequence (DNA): TGTGCCAGCAGCCAACGTGAGGCTGGCTACACCTTC.

The CDR3 here is CASSPPSLASGELFF. CDR3 bases: TGTGCCAGCTCACCACCGAGCCTAGCGTCCGGGGAGCTGTTTTTT. The rearrangement joins TRBV18 to TRBJ2-2; D is perhaps TRBD2 (6 bases). The CDR3 loop spans 15 amino acids. In germline, CDR1 is KGHSH, CDR2 LQKENI. Trimming removed 0 bases at V and 6 bases at J, with 11 bases between. Looking up the rest from reference TRBV18 and TRBJ2-2 gives the full variable domain: NAGVMQNPRHLVRRRGQEARLRCSPMKGHSHVYWYRQLPEEGLKFMVYLQKENIIDESGMPKERFSAEFPKEGPSILRIQQVVRGDSAAYFCASSPPSLASGELFFGEGSRLTVL.

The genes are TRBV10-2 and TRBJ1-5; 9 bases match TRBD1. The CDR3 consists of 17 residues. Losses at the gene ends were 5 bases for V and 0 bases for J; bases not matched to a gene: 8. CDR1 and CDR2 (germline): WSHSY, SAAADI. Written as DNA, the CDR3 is TGCGCCAGCAGTATCGGGACAGGGTCCTATAGCAATCAGCCCCAGCATTTT. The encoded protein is CASSIGTGSYSNQPQHF.

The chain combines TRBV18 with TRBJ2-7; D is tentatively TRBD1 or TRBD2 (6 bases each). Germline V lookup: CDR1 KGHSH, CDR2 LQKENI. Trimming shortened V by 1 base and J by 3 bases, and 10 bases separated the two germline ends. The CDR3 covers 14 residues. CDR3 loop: CASSPLKGGYEQYF. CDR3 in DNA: TGTGCCAGCTCACCACTAAAGGGGGGCTACGAGCAGTACTTC.

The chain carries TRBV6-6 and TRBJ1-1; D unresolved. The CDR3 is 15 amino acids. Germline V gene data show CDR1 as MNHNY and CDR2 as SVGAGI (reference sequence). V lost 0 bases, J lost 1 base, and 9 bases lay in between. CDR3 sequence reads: CASSYSPGGNTEAFF. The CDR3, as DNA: TGTGCCAGCAGTTACTCGCCGGGTGGGAACACTGAAGCTTTCTTT.

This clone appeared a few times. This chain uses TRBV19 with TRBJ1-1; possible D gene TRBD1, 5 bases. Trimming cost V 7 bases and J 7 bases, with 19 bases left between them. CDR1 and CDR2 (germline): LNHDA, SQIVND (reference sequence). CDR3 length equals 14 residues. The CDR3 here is CASMSDSRIGEAFF. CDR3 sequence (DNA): TGTGCCAGTATGAGTGACAGTCGAATTGGTGAAGCTTTCTTT.